This T cell receptor beta chain was retrieved from a study of T cells in Graves' hyperthyroidism and ophthalmopathy. This clonotype was found many times. Its antigen is undetermined. In making diagnoses, clinical symptoms, serum thyroxine and TRAb, thyroid ultrasound and orbital computed tomography were all used. Germline V gives CDR1 MDHEN, CDR2 SYDVKM. V lost 5 bases to trimming and J lost 6 bases, with 11 bases between them. The CDR3 has 13 residues. Study-wide points: In validation, the model predicted ophthalmopathy. These predictions came a median around 5.9 months before onset.

TCR beta CDR3 region amplification was performed from RNA transcripts. With the HTBI primer set, the TCR CDR3 went through a first round of RT-PCR. TCRdb fed the multiplex PCR reads into MiXCR, producing one record per CDR3 protein. This sample has around 300,000 distinct CDR3 sequences, with about an eighth found just once. The sequencing input was blood. This receptor was identified in a woman aged 40 to 50 with Graves' hyperthyroidism. The chain recombines TRBV28 with TRBJ1-5, with a possible D match to TRBD1 (6 bases). The CDR3 nucleotides read TGTGCCAGCAGTCGACAGGCGGGTCAGCCCCAGCATTTT. Translation: CASSRQAGQPQHF.